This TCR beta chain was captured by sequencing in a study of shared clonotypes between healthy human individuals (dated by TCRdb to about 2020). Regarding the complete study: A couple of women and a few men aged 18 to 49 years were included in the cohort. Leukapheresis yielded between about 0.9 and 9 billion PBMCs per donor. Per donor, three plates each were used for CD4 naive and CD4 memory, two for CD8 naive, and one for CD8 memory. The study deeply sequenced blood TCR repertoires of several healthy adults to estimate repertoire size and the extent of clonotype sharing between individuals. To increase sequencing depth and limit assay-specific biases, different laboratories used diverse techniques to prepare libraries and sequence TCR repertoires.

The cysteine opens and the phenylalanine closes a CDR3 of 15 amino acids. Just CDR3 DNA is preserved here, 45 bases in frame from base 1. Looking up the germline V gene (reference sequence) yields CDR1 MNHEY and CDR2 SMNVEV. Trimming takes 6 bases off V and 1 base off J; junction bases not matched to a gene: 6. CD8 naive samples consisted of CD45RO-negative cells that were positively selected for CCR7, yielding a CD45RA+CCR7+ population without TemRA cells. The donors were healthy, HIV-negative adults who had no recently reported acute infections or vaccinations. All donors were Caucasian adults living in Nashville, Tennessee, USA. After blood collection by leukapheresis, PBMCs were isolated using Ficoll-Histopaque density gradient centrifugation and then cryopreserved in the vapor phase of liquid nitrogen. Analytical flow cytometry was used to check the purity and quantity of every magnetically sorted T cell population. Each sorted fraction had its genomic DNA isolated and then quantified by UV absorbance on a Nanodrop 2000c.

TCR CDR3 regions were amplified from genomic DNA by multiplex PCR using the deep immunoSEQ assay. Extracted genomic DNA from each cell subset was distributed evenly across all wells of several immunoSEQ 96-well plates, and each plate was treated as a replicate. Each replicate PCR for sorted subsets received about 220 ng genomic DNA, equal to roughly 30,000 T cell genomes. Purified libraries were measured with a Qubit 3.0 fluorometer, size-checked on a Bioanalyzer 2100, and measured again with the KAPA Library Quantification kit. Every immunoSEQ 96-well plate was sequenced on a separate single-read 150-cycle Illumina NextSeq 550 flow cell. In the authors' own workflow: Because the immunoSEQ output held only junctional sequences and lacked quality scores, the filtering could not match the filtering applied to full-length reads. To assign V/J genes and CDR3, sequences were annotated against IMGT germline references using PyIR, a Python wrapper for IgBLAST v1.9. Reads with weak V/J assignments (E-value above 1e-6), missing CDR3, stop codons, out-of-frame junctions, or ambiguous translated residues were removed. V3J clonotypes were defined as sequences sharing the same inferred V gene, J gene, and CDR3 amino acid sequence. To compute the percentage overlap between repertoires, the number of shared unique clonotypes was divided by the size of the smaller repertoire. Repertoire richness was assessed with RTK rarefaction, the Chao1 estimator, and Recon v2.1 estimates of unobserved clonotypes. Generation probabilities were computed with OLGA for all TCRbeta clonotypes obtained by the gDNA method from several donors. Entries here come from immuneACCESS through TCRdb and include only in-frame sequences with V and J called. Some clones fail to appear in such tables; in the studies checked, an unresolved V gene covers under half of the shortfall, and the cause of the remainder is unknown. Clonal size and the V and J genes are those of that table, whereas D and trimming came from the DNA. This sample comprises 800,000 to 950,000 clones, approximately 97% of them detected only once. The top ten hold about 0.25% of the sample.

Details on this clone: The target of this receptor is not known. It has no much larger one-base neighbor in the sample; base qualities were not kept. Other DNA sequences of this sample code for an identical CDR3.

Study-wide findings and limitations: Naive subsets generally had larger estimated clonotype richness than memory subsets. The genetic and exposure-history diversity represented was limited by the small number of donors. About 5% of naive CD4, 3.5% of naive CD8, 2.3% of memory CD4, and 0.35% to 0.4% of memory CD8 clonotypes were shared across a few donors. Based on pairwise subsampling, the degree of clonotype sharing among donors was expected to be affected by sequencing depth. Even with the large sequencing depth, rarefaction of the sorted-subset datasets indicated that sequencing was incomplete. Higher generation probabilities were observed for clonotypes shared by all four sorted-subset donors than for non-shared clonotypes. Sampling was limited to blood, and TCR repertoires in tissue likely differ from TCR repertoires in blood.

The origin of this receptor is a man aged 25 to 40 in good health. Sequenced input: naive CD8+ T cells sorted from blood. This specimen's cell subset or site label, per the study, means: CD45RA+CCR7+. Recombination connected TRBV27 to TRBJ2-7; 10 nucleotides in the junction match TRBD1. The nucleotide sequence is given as TGTGCCAGCAGAGACAGGGGGCTGGGATCCTACGAGCAGTACTTC. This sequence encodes CASRDRGLGSYEQYF.